The 5 T cell receptor beta chains listed next were all sequenced from one sample in a study of cytomegalovirus exposure and HLA in healthy donors (dated by TCRdb to the late 2010s). The library was generated by the immunoSEQ multiplex PCR assay. For the multiplex PCR, a mixture combining 60 forward primers for TCR Vbeta segments and 13 reverse primers for TCR Jbeta segments was used. The clones in this table, taken by TCRdb from immuneACCESS, are in-frame only. Not every clone is retained; where verified, under half of the shortfall comes from an unresolved V gene, and the cause of the rest is unknown. The sample profile shows 99,000 or so clones; about 80% of them were found once. 2% to 2.5% of the sample is held by the ten biggest clonotypes. The sample consisted of PBMCs. The receptors come from a man aged 25-40 years in good health and CMV-seronegative.

This clone was seen only a few times. This chain links TRBV30 with TRBJ1-2; 7 positions agree with TRBD1. The junction had 4 bases not matched to a gene; V was cut back by 5 bases and J by 1 base. Germline V gene lookup returns CDR1 GTSNPN and CDR2 SVGIG (reference sequence). The CDR3 has 13 amino acids. CDR3 in amino acids: CAWGGGYNYGYTF. CDR3 DNA sequence: TGTGCCTGGGGAGGGGGCTATAACTATGGCTACACCTTC. Drawing the rest from reference TRBV30 and TRBJ1-2, the complete variable domain is SQTIHQWPATLVQPVGSPLSLECTVEGTSNPNLYWYRQAAGRGLQLLFYSVGIGQISSEVPQNLSASRPQDRQFILSSKKLLLSDSGFYLCAWGGGYNYGYTFGSGTRLTVV.

V usage is TRBV14 and J usage is TRBJ1-2, with a possible D match to TRBD1 (5 bases). V was trimmed by 0 bases and J by 3 bases, leaving 14 bases between them. The CDR3 is 16 amino acids. Per germline, CDR1 SGHDN and CDR2 FVKESK. The chain's CDR3 is CASSQDLRQPDYGYTF. CDR3 in DNA: TGTGCCAGCAGCCAAGATCTGCGACAGCCCGACTATGGCTACACCTTC.

The genes are TRBV5-6 and TRBJ2-2; 7 positions match TRBD1. V shed 4 bases, J shed 4 bases, and the junction held 7 bases outside the gene matches. The CDR3 contains 15 residues. Germline CDR1 reads SGHDT; CDR2 reads YYEEEE. The CDR3 here is CASSPERGRTGELFF. DNA for the CDR3: TGTGCCAGCAGCCCGGAGAGGGGGCGCACCGGGGAGCTGTTTTTT.

This chain joins TRBV21-1 and TRBJ2-7; TRBD1, as called in the table, went unchecked against the DNA. TRBV21-1 is recorded as a pseudogene. This CDR3 is built from 15 residues. The CDR3 reads CASSTQGPSSYEQYF. The CDR3 region has the DNA TGTGCCAGCAGCACCCAGGGGCCGTCATCCTACGAGCAGTACTTC.

This chain links TRBV10-3 with TRBJ1-1; D may be TRBD1 (6 bases). This CDR3 contains 17 residues. Germline CDR1 ENHRY, CDR2 SYGVKD. Trimming stripped 2 bases from V and 3 bases from J, with 19 bases between. CDR3 residues: CAISERLQGRGDTEAFF. Written as DNA, the CDR3 is TGTGCCATCAGTGAGCGTTTACAGGGCCGAGGGGACACTGAAGCTTTCTTT.